Below are 28 T cell receptor beta chains sequenced from a single sample in a study of CD8 T cells in Susac syndrome. The authors reverse transcribed roughly 0.5 to 1 ug RNA with random hexamers. TCRdb re-derived calls from the immunoSEQ multiplex PCR reads in MiXCR, one entry per CDR3 protein. The sample has about 200,000 distinct CDR3 sequences; about 96% are singletons. What was sequenced was CD4+ T cells from PBMCs. These receptors were collected from a human donor with multiple sclerosis.

Here the CDR3 DNA reads TGTGCCAGCAGCCTAGAAAGGGGCAATCAGCCCCAGCATTTT. Amino acid sequence: CASSLERGNQPQHF. The chain combines TRBV7-8 with TRBJ1-5; D ambiguous. CDR3 length: 14 amino acids. Trimming left V 5 bases short and J 2 bases short, with 10 bases between. The V gene's germline CDR1 is SGHVS and CDR2 FQNEAQ.

This chain connects TRBV11-2 to TRBJ2-3, with D unresolved. Germline CDR1 reads SGHAT; CDR2 reads FQNNGV. This CDR3 comprises 16 residues. V shed 1 base and J shed 0 bases, with 11 bases lying between them. CDR3: CASSLGRTPSTDTQYF. CDR3 nucleotides: TGTGCCAGCAGCTTAGGCCGGACGCCTAGCACAGATACGCAGTATTTT.

This clonotype appeared a single time. The chain recombines TRBV30 with TRBJ1-5; D is undetermined. The V and J ends lost 1 base and 2 bases respectively, with 6 bases between them. The CDR3 is 13 amino acids. Germline assignment: CDR1 GTSNPN and CDR2 SVGIG (reference sequence). The CDR3: CAWSAIRNQPQHF. In DNA form, the CDR3 reads TGTGCCTGGAGTGCAATTCGCAATCAGCCCCAGCATTTT.

The chain recombines TRBV20-1 with TRBJ2-3, with TRBD2 matching over 14 bases. This CDR3 has 16 residues. J was trimmed by 3 bases and V by 5 bases; bases with no gene match: 7. Germline V gives CDR1 DFQATT, CDR2 SNEGSKA (reference sequence). CDR3 bases: TGCAGTGCTGATCGGACTAGCGGGAGGACGACAGATACGCAGTATTTT. Translating it yields CSADRTSGRTTDTQYF.

This rearrangement joins TRBV7-9 to TRBJ2-5; D uncertain. The CDR3 spans 15 residues. Trimming pared 0 bases from V and 1 base from J, leaving 9 bases between. Germline-derived CDR1 and CDR2 are SEHNR and FQNEAQ (reference sequence). In DNA form, the CDR3 reads TGTGCCAGCAGCTTAGCTGGGCAGCTCCAAGAGACCCAGTACTTC. This sequence encodes CASSLAGQLQETQYF. The complete variable domain, with remaining parts taken from reference TRBV7-9 and TRBJ2-5, reads DTGVSQNPRHKITKRGQNVTFRCDPISEHNRLYWYRQTLGQGPEFLTYFQNEAQLEKSRLLSDRFSAERPKGSFSTLEIQRTEQGDSAMYLCASSLAGQLQETQYFGPGTRLLVL.

This clonotype came up once. The genes are TRBV20-1 and TRBJ1-2; 10 bases are shared with TRBD1. CDR3 length: 15 amino acids. The V segment lost 0 bases and the J segment 6 bases; nucleotides outside the gene matches: 7. Germline V lookup: CDR1 DFQATT, CDR2 SNEGSKA (reference sequence). CDR3 loop: CSAREGTGEDDGYTF. In DNA form, the CDR3 reads TGCAGTGCTAGAGAAGGGACAGGGGAAGACGATGGCTACACCTTC.

The chain is built from TRBV3-1 and TRBJ2-1; D may be TRBD2 (7 bases). This CDR3 is built from 15 residues. Trimming shortened V by 0 bases and J by 4 bases, and 10 bases separated the two germline ends. Germline CDR1 LGHDT, CDR2 YNNKEL (reference sequence). Written as DNA, the CDR3 is TGTGCCAGCAGCCAAGATGCGGGGGCGTACAATGAGCAGTTCTTC. This gives the protein CASSQDAGAYNEQFF.

The chain combines TRBV3-1 with TRBJ1-2; D is ambiguous. The CDR3 consists of 12 residues. Germline-derived CDR1 and CDR2 are LGHDT and YNNKEL (reference sequence). V lost 2 bases to trimming and J lost 3 bases, with 4 bases between them. Written as DNA, the CDR3 is TGTGCCAGCAGCCAATTGGACTATGGCTACACCTTC. Its protein product is CASSQLDYGYTF.

Only a few counts were recorded for this clonotype. V is TRBV18 and J is TRBJ1-5; unclear D gene. There are 13 residues in the CDR3. Trimming removed 3 bases at V and 5 bases at J, with 8 bases between. Per germline, CDR1 KGHSH and CDR2 LQKENI. The CDR3 bases are TGTGCCAGCTCACCTAGCGGGGATCAGCCCCAGCATTTT. It encodes CASSPSGDQPQHF.

The chain has TRBV20-1 and TRBJ2-7; D possibly matches TRBD1 or TRBD2 (6 bases each). This CDR3 is 16 amino acids long. Germline CDR1 is DFQATT and CDR2 is SNEGSKA (reference sequence). Trimming pared 3 bases from V and 2 bases from J, leaving 20 bases between. CDR3 residues: CSASLPGGTNPYEQYF. The CDR3, as DNA: TGCAGTGCTAGTTTACCCGGCGGGACAAACCCCTACGAGCAGTACTTC.

The chain employs TRBV30 and TRBJ2-4, with D tentatively TRBD2 (6 bases). V shed 2 bases and J shed 1 base, with 9 bases lying between them. Germline V gene data show CDR1 as GTSNPN and CDR2 as SVGIG (reference sequence). The CDR3 length is 14 residues. The CDR3 DNA follows: TGTGCCTGGAGTAGACGGGGGGCCAAAAACATTCAGTACTTC. It specifies CAWSRRGAKNIQYF.

The chain employs TRBV6-7 and TRBJ1-2; D possibly corresponds to TRBD1 (5 bases). TRBV6-7 is filed as an ORF, its function uncertain. The CDR3 is 12 residues long. Trimming removed 8 bases from V and 8 bases from J, with 15 bases in between. The CDR3 sequence: CASLLGGKGYTF. The CDR3 coding sequence is TGTGCCAGCCTCCTGGGGGGGAAAGGCTACACCTTC.

The V gene is TRBV3-1, the J gene TRBJ2-5; maybe TRBD1 (6 bases). The V gene lost 2 bases and the J gene lost 6 bases, with 16 bases spanning the gap. The germline V gene encodes CDR1 LGHDT and CDR2 YNNKEL (reference sequence). This CDR3 comprises 15 residues. This CDR3 is CASSQIVTGSQTQYF. The CDR3 DNA reads as TGTGCCAGCAGCCAAATTGTCACAGGGTCACAGACCCAGTACTTC.

The chain employs TRBV5-1 and TRBJ2-2, with 8 bases aligning to TRBD2. Trimming cost V 4 bases and J 7 bases; bases outside gene matches: 6. Germline V gene lookup returns CDR1 SGHRS and CDR2 YFSETQ. This CDR3 has 14 amino acids. The CDR3, as DNA: TGCGCCAGCAGCCGGACTAGCTTGGTCGGGGAGCTGTTTTTT. This codes for CASSRTSLVGELFF.

The chain employs TRBV5-6 and TRBJ2-7; 9 nucleotides match TRBD1. V dropped 3 bases and J dropped 7; count of bases not matched to a gene: 11. The CDR3 extends over 15 amino acids. Germline CDR1 reads SGHDT; CDR2 reads YYEEEE. The CDR3: CASSSWWTGAREQYF. Written as DNA, the CDR3 is TGTGCCAGCAGCTCGTGGTGGACAGGGGCAAGGGAGCAGTACTTC. The full variable domain, its missing parts supplied by reference TRBV5-6 and TRBJ2-7, is DAGVTQSPTHLIKTRGQQVTLRCSPKSGHDTVSWYQQALGQGPQFIFQYYEEEERQRGNFPDRFSGHQFPNYSSELNVNALLLGDSALYLCASSSWWTGAREQYFGPGTRLTVT.

J is TRBJ1-1 and V is TRBV29-1; no clear D gene. V gave up 6 bases and J gave up 10 bases, with 24 bases separating them. The germline V gene encodes CDR1 SQVTM and CDR2 ANQGSEA. The CDR3 consists of 14 residues. The CDR3 sequence is CSVLLTPELERAFF. The CDR3 DNA reads as TGCAGCGTCTTATTGACCCCTGAGTTAGAAAGAGCTTTCTTT.

The chain carries TRBV3-1 and TRBJ2-3, with D maybe TRBD2 (5 bases). Trimming removed 2 bases at V and 1 base at J, with 16 bases between. The CDR3 is made up of 17 amino acids. The germline gives CDR1 LGHDT, CDR2 YNNKEL (reference sequence). The CDR3 DNA sequence: TGTGCCAGCAGCCAATCGGTATTTGTCGGGGGCACAGATACGCAGTATTTT. It specifies CASSQSVFVGGTDTQYF.

This sequence joins TRBV14 and TRBJ1-2; D gene uncertain. Looked up from germline, CDR1 is SGHDN and CDR2 is FVKESK. The CDR3 sequence is 14 residues long. V was clipped by 0 bases and J by 4 bases, with 9 bases between them. The CDR3 reads CASSQDAGPYGYTF. CDR3 DNA sequence: TGTGCCAGCAGCCAAGATGCCGGACCCTATGGCTACACCTTC.

The chain recombines TRBV7-6 with TRBJ1-1; no definite D call. This CDR3 region has 14 residues. V was clipped by 0 bases and J by 4 bases, with 9 bases between them. Germline CDR1 reads SGHVS; CDR2 reads FNYEAQ. The CDR3 DNA follows: TGTGCCAGCAGCTTAGCGGGGATCGGCACTGAAGCTTTCTTT. The encoded protein is CASSLAGIGTEAFF. Supplemented by reference TRBV7-6 and TRBJ1-1, the full variable domain reads GAGVSQSPRYKVTKRGQDVALRCDPISGHVSLYWYRQALGQGPEFLTYFNYEAQQDKSGLPNDRFSAERPEGSISTLTIQRTEQRDSAMYRCASSLAGIGTEAFFGQGTRLTVV.

The V and J genes are TRBV5-8 and TRBJ2-1; 10 bases align to TRBD2. The germline V gene encodes CDR1 SGHTS and CDR2 YDEGEE. The length of the CDR3 is 16 residues. J lost 1 base, V lost 3 bases, and 4 bases had no gene match. DNA of the CDR3: TGTGCCAGCAGCTCCGGGACTAGCGTTTCCTACAATGAGCAGTTCTTC. This encodes CASSSGTSVSYNEQFF.

This clonotype has a single count. The V gene is TRBV29-1, the J gene TRBJ2-1; no reliable D call. Germline CDR1 is SQVTM and CDR2 is ANQGSEA. Deletions cut 1 base from V and 7 bases from J, with 8 bases between. The CDR3 covers 12 residues. CDR3 residues: CSVEGQLNEQFF. In DNA, the CDR3 is TGCAGCGTTGAAGGGCAGTTAAATGAGCAGTTCTTC.

The J gene is TRBJ2-2, the V gene TRBV30, with 7 bases that match TRBD1. The germline V gene encodes CDR1 GTSNPN and CDR2 SVGIG (reference sequence). The CDR3 covers 13 residues. V gave up 8 bases and J gave up 1 base; unmatched junction bases: 4. This CDR3 reads CARGQWNTGELFF. The CDR3 bases are TGTGCCCGGGGACAGTGGAACACCGGGGAGCTGTTTTTT.

The chain combines TRBV29-1 with TRBJ2-7; 9 bases map to TRBD1. In germline, CDR1 is SQVTM, CDR2 ANQGSEA. The CDR3 spans 14 residues. With V trimmed by 6 bases and J by 3 bases, 9 bases remained unmatched. The CDR3 sequence is CSVTDRGNDYEQYF. CDR3 nucleotide sequence: TGCAGCGTGACCGACAGGGGGAATGACTACGAGCAGTACTTC.

This clonotype was counted once. This chain joins TRBV6-2 or TRBV6-3 and TRBJ2-2; D ambiguous. V gave up 6 bases and J gave up 3 bases, with 8 bases separating them. The CDR3 spans 13 residues. The V gene's germline CDR1 is MNHEY and CDR2 SVGEGT. CDR3 nucleotides: TGTGCCAGCAGCACAGACGACACCGGGGAGCTGTTTTTT. Translating it yields CASSTDDTGELFF.

This clonotype was counted once. This chain uses TRBV11-2 with TRBJ2-6; D call uncertain. This CDR3 is built from 15 residues. With 5 bases removed from V and 1 base from J, the gap between germline ends came to 9 bases. The V gene's germline CDR1 is SGHAT and CDR2 FQNNGV. CDR3 in DNA: TGTGCCAGCAGCCCCGTGTGGTCTGGGGCCAACGTCCTGACTTTC. Translation: CASSPVWSGANVLTF.

The chain couples TRBV25-1 to TRBJ2-3; 12 bases line up with TRBD2. Germline V CDR1 and CDR2: MGHDK, SYGVNS. The CDR3 contains 16 residues. With V trimmed by 3 bases and J by 4 bases, 5 bases remained unmatched. CDR3 loop: CASSESLAGGADTQYF. In DNA form, the CDR3 reads TGTGCCAGCAGTGAGTCCCTAGCGGGAGGGGCAGATACGCAGTATTTT.

The gene calls are TRBV6-5 and TRBJ2-3, with 12 bases that match TRBD2. CDR1 and CDR2 from the germline V gene are MNHEY and SVGAGI. J gave up 1 base and V 2 bases, and 7 bases lay outside the gene matches. The CDR3 runs to 18 residues. In DNA, the CDR3 is TGTGCCAGCAGTTACAGGCTAGCGGGGGGGTATCGCACAGATACGCAGTATTTT. It encodes CASSYRLAGGYRTDTQYF.

This clonotype appeared a few times. This chain joins TRBV20-1 and TRBJ2-5; TRBD2 agrees at 10 bases. The germline CDR1 and CDR2 sequences are DFQATT and SNEGSKA (reference sequence). V gave up 3 bases and J gave up 2 bases; unmatched junction bases: 3. CDR3 length: 14 residues. CDR3 in DNA: TGCAGTGCTAGCCTAGCGGGGGTGCAAGAGACCCAGTACTTC. Protein: CSASLAGVQETQYF.